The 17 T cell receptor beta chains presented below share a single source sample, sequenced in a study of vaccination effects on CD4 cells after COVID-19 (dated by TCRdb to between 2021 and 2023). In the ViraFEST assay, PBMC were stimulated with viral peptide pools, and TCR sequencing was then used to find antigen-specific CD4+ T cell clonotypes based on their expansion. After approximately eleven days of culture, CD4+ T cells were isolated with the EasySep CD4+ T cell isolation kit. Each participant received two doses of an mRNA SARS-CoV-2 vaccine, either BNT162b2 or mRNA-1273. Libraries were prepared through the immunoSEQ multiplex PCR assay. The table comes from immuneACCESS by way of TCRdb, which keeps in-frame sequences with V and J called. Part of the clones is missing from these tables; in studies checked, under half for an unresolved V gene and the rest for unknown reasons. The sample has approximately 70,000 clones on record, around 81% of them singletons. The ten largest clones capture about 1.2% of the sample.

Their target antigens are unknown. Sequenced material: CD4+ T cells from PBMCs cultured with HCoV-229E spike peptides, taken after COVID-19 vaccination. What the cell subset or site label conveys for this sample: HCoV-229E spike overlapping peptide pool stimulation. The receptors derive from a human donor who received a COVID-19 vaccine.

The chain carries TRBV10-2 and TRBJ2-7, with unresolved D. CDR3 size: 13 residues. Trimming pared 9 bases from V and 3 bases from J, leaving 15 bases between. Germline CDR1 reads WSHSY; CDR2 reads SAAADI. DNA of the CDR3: TGCGCCAGTCTTTCTACAGAAAACTACGAGCAGTACGTC. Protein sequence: CASLSTENYEQYV.

The CDR3 DNA reads as TGCAGTGCTAGTCACAGGTCCGATTATGGCTACACCTTC. It translates to CSASHRSDYGYTF. J is TRBJ1-2 and V is TRBV20-1; D perhaps matches TRBD1 (5 bases). This CDR3 is 13 amino acids long. Trimming removed 3 bases at V and 5 bases at J, with 13 bases between. CDR1 DFQATT and CDR2 SNEGSKA come from the germline V gene (reference sequence).

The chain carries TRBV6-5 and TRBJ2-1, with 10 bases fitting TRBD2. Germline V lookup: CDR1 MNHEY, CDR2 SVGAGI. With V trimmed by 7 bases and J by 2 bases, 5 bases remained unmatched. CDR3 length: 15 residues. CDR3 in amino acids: CASTLAGGTYNEQFF. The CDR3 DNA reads TGTGCCAGCACCTTAGCGGGGGGCACCTACAATGAGCAGTTCTTC.

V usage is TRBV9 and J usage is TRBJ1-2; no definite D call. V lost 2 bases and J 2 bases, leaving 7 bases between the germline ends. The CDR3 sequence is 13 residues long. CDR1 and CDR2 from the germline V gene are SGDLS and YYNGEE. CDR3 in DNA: TGTGCCAGCAGCGTTGACATAAACTATGGCTACACCTTC. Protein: CASSVDINYGYTF. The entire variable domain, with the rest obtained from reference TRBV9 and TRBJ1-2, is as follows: DSGVTQTPKHLITATGQRVTLRCSPRSGDLSVYWYQQSLDQGLQFLIQYYNGEERAKGNILERFSAQQFPDLHSELNLSSLELGDSALYFCASSVDINYGYTFGSGTRLTVV.

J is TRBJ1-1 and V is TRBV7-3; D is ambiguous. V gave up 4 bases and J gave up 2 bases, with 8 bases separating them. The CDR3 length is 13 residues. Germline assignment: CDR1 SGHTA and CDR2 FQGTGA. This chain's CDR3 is CASSSNSNTEAFF. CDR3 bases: TGTGCCAGCAGCTCCAACAGTAACACTGAAGCTTTCTTT.

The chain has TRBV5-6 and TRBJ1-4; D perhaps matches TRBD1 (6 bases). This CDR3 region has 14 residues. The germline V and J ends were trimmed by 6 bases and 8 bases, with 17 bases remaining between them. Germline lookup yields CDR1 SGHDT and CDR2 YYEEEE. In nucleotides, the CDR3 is TGTGCCAGCACCTCTTCGGCAGGGGCCGAAAAACTGTTTTTT. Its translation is CASTSSAGAEKLFF.

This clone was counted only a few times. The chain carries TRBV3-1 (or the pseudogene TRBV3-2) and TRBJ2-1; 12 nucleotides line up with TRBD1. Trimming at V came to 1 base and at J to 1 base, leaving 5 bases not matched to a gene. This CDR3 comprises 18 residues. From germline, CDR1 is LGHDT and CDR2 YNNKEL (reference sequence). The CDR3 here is CASSQVLGQGASYNEQFF. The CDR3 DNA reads TGTGCCAGCAGCCAAGTATTGGGACAGGGGGCTTCCTACAATGAGCAGTTCTTC.

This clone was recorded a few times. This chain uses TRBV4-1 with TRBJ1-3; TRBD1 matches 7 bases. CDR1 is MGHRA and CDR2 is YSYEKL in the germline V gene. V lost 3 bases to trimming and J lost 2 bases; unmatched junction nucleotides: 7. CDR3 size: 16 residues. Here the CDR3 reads CASSHDAQGAGNTIYF. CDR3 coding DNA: TGCGCCAGCAGCCATGACGCTCAGGGGGCTGGAAACACCATATATTTT.

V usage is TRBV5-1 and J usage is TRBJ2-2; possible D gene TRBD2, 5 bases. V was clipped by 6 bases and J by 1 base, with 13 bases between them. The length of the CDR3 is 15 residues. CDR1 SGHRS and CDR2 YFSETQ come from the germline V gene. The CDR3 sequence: CASTPLAGNTGELFF. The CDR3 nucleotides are TGCGCCAGCACCCCACTTGCGGGGAACACCGGGGAGCTGTTTTTT. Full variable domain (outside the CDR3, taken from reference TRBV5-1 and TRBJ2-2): KAGVTQTPRYLIKTRGQQVTLSCSPISGHRSVSWYQQTPGQGLQFLFEYFSETQRNKGNFPGRFSGRQFSNSRSEMNVSTLELGDSALYLCASTPLAGNTGELFFGEGSRLTVL.

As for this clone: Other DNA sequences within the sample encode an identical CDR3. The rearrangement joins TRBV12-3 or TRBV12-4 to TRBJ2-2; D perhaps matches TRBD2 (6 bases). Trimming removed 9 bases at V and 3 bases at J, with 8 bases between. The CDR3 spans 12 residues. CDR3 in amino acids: CASRGDTGELFF. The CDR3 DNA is TGTGCCAGTCGCGGGGACACCGGGGAGCTGTTTTTT.

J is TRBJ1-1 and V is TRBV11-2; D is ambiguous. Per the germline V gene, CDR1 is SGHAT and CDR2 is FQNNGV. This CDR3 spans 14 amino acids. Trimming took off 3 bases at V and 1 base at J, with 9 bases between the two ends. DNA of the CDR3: TGTGCCAGCAGCTTGACGGTAGGGAACACTGAAGCTTTCTTT. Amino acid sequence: CASSLTVGNTEAFF.

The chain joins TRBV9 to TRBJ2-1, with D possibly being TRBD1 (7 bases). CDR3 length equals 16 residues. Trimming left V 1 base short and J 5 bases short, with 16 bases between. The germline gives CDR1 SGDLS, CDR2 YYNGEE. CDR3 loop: CASSVKTGRSHNEQFF. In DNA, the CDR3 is TGTGCCAGCAGCGTAAAGACAGGGAGGTCCCACAATGAGCAGTTCTTC.

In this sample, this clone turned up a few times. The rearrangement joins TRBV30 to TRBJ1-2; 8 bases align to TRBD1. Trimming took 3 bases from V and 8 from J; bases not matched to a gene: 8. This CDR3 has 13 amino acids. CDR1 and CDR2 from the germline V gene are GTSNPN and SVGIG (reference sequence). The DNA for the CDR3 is TGTGCCTGGAGCCTCAGGGGGCAGCGGGGCTACACCTTC. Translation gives CAWSLRGQRGYTF.

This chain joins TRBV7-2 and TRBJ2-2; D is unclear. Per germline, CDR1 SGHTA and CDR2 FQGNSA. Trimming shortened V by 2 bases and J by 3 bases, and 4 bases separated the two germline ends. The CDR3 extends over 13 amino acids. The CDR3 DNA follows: TGTGCCAGCAGCTTAAGGGACACCGGGGAGCTGTTTTTT. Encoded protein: CASSLRDTGELFF.

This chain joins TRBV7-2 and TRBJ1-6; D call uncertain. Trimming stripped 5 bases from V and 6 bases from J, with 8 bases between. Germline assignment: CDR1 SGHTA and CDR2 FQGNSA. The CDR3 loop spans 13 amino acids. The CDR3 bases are TGTGCCAGCAGCGGAGAGGGTAATTCACCCCTCCACTTT. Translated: CASSGEGNSPLHF. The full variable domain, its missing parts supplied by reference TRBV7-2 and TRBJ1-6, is GAGVSQSPSNKVTEKGKDVELRCDPISGHTALYWYRQSLGQGLEFLIYFQGNSAPDKSGLPSDRFSAERTGGSVSTLTIQRTQQEDSAVYLCASSGEGNSPLHFGNGTRLTVT.

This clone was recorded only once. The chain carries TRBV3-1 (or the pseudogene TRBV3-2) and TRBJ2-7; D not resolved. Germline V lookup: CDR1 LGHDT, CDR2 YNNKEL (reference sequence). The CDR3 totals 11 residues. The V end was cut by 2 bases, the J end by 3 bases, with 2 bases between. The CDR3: CASSQSYEQYV. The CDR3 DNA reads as TGTGCCAGCAGCCAAAGCTACGAGCAGTACGTC.

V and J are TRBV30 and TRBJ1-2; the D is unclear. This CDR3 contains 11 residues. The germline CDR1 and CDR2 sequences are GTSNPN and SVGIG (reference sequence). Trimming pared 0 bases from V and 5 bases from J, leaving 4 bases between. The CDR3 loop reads CAWSVDYGYTF. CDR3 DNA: TGTGCCTGGAGTGTGGATTATGGCTACACCTTC.